This T cell receptor beta chain comes out of a study of cytomegalovirus exposure and HLA in healthy donors. Amplification used 60 Vbeta primers and 13 Jbeta primers. Authors' methods: An analysis that came later counted 80 million or so unique TCR beta chains, approximately 10 million shared. Sequencing was performed with immunoSEQ multiplex PCR; in TCRdb, only in-frame clones are kept and a portion is missing. That table furnishes V, J and clone size, whereas the DNA furnished D and trimming. The repertoire consists of around 120,000 clones, with 80% occurring once and the leading ten covering 7.5% to 10%. Samples came from healthy bone marrow donors. The sequence was obtained from a female donor in good health and CMV-seropositive. Sequenced material: PBMCs.

CDR3: CASSLHGTGREKLFF. The CDR3 nucleotides are TGTGCCAGCAGCTTACACGGGACAGGGCGTGAAAAACTGTTTTTT. The V call is TRBV7-2, the J call TRBJ1-4; 9 positions match TRBD1. The CDR3 runs to 15 residues. The V segment lost 2 bases and the J segment 7 bases; nucleotides outside the gene matches: 5. From germline, CDR1 is SGHTA and CDR2 FQGNSA.